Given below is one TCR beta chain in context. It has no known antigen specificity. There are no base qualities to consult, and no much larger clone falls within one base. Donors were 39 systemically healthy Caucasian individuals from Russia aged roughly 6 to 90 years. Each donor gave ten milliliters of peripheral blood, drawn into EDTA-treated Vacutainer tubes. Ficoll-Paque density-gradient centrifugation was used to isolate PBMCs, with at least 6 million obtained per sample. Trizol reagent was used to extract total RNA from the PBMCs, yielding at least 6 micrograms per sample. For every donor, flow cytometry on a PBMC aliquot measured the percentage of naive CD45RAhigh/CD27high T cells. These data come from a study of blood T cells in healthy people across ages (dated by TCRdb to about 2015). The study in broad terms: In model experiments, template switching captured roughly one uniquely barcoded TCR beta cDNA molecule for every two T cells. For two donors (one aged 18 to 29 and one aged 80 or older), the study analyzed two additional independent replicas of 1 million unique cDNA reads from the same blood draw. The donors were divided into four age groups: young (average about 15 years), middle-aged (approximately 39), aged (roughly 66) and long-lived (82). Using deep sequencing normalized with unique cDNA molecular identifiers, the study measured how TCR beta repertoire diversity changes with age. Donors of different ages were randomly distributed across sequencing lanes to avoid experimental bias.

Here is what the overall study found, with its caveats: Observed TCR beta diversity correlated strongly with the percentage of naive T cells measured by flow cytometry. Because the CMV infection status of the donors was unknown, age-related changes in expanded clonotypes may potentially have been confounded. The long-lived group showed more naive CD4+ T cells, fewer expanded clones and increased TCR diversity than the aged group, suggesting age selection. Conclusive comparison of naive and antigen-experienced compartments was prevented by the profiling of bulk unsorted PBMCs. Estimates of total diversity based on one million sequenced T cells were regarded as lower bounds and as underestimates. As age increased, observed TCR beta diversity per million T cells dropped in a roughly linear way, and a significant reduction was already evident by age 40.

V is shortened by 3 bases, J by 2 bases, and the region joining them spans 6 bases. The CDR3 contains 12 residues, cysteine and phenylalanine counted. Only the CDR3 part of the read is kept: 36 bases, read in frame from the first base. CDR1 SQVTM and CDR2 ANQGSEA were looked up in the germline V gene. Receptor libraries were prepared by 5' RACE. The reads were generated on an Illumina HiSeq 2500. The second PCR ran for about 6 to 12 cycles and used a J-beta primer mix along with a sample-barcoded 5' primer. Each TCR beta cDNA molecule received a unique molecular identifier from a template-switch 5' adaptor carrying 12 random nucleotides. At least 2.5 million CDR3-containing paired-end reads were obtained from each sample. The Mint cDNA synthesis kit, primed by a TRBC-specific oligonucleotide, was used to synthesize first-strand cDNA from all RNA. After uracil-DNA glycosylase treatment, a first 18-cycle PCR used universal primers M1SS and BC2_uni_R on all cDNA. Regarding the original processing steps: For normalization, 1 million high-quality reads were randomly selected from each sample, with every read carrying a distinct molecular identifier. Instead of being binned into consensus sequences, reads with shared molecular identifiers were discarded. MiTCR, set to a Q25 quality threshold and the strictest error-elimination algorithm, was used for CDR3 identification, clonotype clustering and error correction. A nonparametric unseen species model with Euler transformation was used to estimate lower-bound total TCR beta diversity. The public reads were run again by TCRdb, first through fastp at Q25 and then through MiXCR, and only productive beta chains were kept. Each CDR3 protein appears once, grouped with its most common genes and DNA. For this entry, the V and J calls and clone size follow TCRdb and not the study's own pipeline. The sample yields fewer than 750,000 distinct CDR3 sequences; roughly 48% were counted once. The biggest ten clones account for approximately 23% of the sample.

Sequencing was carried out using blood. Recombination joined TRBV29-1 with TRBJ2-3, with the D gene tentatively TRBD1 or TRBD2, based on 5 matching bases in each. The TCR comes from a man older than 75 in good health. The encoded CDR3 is CSVEGDTDTQYF. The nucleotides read TGCAGCGTTGAGGGGGACACAGATACGCAGTATTTT.